The sample holds a few counts of the clone carrying this T cell receptor (beta chain). The CDR3 contains 13 residues. The germline gives CDR1 ENHRY, CDR2 SYGVKD. V dropped 5 bases and J dropped 4; count of bases not matched to a gene: 3. TCRdb processed the RT-PCR reads anew with MiXCR; each CDR3 protein has one entry. The repertoire holds around 700,000 distinct CDR3 sequences, with 14% as singletons. The sequencing sample was made of memory CD4+ T cells from blood. This clonotype was obtained from a female donor in good health, serving as a healthy control. V and J are TRBV10-3 and TRBJ2-3; TRBD2 matches at 7 bases. CDR3 sequence reads: CAISTSEADTQYF. The CDR3 coding sequence is TGTGCCATCAGTACTAGCGAGGCAGATACGCAGTATTTT.